Described below is a single T cell receptor (beta chain) sequence and its context. This clonotype has ten or more counts. Its cognate antigen has yet to be identified. Base quality data are lacking; no much larger clone is found one base away. These data are taken from a study of T-cell reconstitution after alpha-beta-depleted transplantation in children (TCRdb year 2016). Some background on the complete study: Using TCR repertoire profiling, the study quantitatively followed how T-cell immune reconstitution unfolded in children after TCRalphabeta/CD19-depleted allogeneic hematopoietic cell transplantation.

The receptor library was made with PCR. For sequencing, an Illumina HiSeq 2500 was employed. TCR library preparation used molecular barcoding, with unique molecular identifiers applied to normalize quantification of the TCRbeta repertoire. In-frame beta chains were kept once TCRdb had trimmed the public reads at Q25 with fastp and called clones with MiXCR. Identical CDR3 proteins give one entry, which carries the most common genes and DNA. Recorded for this sample are 120,000 or so distinct CDR3 sequences; 10% of them occurred a single time. The leading ten clones occupy around 8.5% of the sample. Measured from the cysteine to the phenylalanine, the CDR3 is 11 residues long. Of all the DNA, just the CDR3 is kept, 33 bases in frame from base 1. V is pared back by 6 bases and J by 9 bases, with 14 bases lying between the germline termini. CDR1 is given as DFQATT and CDR2 as SNEGSKA, both from the germline V gene (reference sequence).

The sequence is built from TRBV20-1 and TRBJ1-1, with the D gene call left open. The input for sequencing was PBMCs from the stem cell graft donor, taken from the stem cell graft. This TCR was sampled from a human donor who donated a stem cell graft to a child with acute lymphoblastic leukemia. Here is the DNA: TGCAGTGCCGAGGCGGACCGTCAAGCTTTCTTT. Its protein is CSAEADRQAFF.